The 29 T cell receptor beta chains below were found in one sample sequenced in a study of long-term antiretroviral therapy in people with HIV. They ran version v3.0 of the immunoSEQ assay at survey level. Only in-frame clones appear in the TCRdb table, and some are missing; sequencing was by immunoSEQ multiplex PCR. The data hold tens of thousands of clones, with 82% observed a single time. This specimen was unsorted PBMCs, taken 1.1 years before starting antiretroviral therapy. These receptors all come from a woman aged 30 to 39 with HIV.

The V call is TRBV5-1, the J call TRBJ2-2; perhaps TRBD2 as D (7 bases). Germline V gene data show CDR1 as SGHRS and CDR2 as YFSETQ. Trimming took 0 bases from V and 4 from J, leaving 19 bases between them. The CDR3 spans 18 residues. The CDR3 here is CASSLEVGRGPITGELFF. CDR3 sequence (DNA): TGCGCCAGCAGCTTGGAGGTGGGGCGGGGGCCTATCACCGGGGAGCTGTTTTTT.

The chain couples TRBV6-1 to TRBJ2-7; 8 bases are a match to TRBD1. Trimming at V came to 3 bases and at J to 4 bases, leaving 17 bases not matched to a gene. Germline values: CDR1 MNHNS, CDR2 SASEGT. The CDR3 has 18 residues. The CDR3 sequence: CASSDRDRSRPLGYEQYV. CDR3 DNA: TGTGCCAGCAGTGACAGGGACAGGAGTAGGCCTTTGGGGTACGAGCAGTACGTC.

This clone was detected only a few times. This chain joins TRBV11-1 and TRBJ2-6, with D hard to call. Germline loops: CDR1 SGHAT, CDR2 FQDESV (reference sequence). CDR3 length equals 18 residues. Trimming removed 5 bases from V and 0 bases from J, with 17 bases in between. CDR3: CASSQQTTSFSGANVLTF. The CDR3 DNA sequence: TGTGCCAGCAGCCAGCAAACCACCAGCTTCTCTGGGGCCAACGTCCTGACTTTC.

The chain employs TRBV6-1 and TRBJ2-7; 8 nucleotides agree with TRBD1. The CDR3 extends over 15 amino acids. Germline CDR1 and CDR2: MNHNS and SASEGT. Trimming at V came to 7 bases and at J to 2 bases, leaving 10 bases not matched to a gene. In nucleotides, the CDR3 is TGTGCCAGCAAGGGGACAGGCACCCCTCCCTACGAGCAGTACTTC. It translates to CASKGTGTPPYEQYF.

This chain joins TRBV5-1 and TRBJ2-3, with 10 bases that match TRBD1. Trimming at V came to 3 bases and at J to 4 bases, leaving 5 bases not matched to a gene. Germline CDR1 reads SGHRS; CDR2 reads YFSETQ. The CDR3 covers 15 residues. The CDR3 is CASSWGGQGPDTQYF. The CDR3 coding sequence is TGCGCCAGCAGCTGGGGGGGACAGGGGCCAGATACGCAGTATTTT.

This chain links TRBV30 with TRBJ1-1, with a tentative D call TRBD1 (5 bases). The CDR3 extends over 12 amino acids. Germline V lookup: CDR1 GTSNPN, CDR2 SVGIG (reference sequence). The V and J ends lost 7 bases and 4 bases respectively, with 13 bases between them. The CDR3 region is CASREGFTEAFF. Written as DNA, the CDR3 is TGTGCCTCGCGAGAGGGGTTCACTGAAGCTTTCTTT.

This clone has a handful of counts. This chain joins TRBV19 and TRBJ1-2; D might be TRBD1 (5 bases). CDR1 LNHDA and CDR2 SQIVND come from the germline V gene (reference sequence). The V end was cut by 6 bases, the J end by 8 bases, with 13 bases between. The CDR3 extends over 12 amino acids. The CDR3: CASSWGVGGYTF. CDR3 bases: TGTGCCAGTAGCTGGGGGGTCGGAGGCTACACCTTC.

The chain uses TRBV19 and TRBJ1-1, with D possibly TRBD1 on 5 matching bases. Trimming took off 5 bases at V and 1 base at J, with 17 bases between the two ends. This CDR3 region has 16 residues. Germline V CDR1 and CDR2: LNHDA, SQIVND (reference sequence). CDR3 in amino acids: CASSLALGAGNTEAFF. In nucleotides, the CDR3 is TGTGCCAGTAGTTTGGCCTTAGGGGCCGGGAACACTGAAGCTTTCTTT. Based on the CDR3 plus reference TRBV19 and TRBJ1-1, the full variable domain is DGGITQSPKYLFRKEGQNVTLSCEQNLNHDAMYWYRQDPGQGLRLIYYSQIVNDFQKGDIAEGYSVSREKKESFPLTVTSAQKNPTAFYLCASSLALGAGNTEAFFGQGTRLTVV.

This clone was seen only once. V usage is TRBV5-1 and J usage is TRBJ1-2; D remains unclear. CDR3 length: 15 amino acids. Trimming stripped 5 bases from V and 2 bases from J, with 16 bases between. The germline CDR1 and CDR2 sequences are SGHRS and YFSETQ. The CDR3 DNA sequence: TGCGCCAGCAGTTTGCCCGGAGTGGCGAACTATGGCTACACCTTC. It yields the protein CASSLPGVANYGYTF. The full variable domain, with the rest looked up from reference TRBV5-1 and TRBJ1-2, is KAGVTQTPRYLIKTRGQQVTLSCSPISGHRSVSWYQQTPGQGLQFLFEYFSETQRNKGNFPGRFSGRQFSNSRSEMNVSTLELGDSALYLCASSLPGVANYGYTFGSGTRLTVV.

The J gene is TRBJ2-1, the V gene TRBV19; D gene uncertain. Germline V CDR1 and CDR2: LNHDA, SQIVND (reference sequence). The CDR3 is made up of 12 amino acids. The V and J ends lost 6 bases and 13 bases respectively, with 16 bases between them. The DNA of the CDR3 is TGTGCCAGTAGGGCATCGGGTGTGGAACAGTTCTTC. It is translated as CASRASGVEQFF.

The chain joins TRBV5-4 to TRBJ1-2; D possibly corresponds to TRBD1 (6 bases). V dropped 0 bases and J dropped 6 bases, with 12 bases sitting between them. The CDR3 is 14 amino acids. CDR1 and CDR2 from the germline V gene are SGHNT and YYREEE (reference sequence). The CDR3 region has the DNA TGTGCCAGCAGCTTGGGGGGGGCCGGGGATGGCTACACCTTC. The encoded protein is CASSLGGAGDGYTF.

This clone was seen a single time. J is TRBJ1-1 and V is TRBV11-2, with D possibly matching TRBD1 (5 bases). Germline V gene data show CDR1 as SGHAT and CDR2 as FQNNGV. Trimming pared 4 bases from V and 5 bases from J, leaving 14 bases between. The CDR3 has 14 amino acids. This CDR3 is CASSSTPGETEAFF. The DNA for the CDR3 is TGTGCCAGCAGCTCGACCCCGGGGGAAACTGAAGCTTTCTTT.

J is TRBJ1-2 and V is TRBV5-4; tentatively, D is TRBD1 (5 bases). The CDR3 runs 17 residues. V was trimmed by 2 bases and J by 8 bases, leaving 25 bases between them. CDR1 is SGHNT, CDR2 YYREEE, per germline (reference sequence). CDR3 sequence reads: CASSFDSSSYGVRGYTF. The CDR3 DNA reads TGTGCCAGCAGCTTTGACAGCTCTAGTTACGGGGTACGGGGCTACACCTTC. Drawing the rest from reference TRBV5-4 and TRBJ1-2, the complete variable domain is ETGVTQSPTHLIKTRGQQVTLRCSSQSGHNTVSWYQQALGQGPQFIFQYYREEENGRGNFPPRFSGLQFPNYSSELNVNALELDDSALYLCASSFDSSSYGVRGYTFGSGTRLTVV.

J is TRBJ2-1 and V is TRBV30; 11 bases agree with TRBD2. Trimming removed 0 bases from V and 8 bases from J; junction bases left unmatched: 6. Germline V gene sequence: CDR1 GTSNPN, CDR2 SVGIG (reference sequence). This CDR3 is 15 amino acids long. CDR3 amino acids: CAWSVVLAGVDEQFF. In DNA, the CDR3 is TGTGCCTGGAGTGTAGTACTAGCGGGGGTCGATGAGCAGTTCTTC.

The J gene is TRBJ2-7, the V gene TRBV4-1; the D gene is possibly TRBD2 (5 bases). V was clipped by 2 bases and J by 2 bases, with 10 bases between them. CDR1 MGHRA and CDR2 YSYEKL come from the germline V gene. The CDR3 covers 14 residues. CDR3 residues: CASSQFDGTYEQYV. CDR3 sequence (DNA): TGCGCCAGCAGCCAATTCGACGGGACCTACGAGCAGTACGTC.

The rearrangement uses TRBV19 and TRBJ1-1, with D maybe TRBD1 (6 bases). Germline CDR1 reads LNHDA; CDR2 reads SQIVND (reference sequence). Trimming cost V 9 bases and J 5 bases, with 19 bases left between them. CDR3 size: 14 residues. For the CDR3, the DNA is TGTGCCAGCAACCTGCCCCAGGGGCGGACTGAAGCTTTCTTT. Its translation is CASNLPQGRTEAFF.

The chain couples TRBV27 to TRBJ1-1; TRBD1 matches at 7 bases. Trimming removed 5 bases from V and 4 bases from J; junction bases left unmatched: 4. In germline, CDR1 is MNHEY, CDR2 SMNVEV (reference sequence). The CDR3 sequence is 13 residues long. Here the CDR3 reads CASSKTGVTEAFF. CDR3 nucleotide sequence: TGTGCCAGCAGTAAAACAGGGGTCACTGAAGCTTTCTTT.

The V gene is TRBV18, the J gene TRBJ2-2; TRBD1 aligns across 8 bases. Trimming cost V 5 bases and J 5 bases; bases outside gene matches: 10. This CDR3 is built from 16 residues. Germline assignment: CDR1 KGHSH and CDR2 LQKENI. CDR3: CASSKPGQEVTGELFF. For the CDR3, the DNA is TGTGCCAGCTCAAAACCGGGACAGGAGGTAACCGGGGAGCTGTTTTTT.

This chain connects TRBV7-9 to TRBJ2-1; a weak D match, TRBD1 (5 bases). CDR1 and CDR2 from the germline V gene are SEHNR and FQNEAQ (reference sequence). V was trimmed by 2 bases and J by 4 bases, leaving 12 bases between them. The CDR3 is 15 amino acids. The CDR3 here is CASSLSETVYNEQFF. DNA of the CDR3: TGTGCCAGCAGCTTATCAGAGACAGTTTACAATGAGCAGTTCTTC.

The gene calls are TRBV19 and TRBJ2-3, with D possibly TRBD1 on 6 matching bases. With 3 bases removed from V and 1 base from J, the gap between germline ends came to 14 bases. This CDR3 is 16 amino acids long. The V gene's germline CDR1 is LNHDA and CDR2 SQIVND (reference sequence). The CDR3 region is CASSMGTGKGTDTQYF. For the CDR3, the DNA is TGTGCCAGTAGTATGGGTACAGGGAAAGGCACAGATACGCAGTATTTT. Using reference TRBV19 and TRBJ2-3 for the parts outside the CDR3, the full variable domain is DGGITQSPKYLFRKEGQNVTLSCEQNLNHDAMYWYRQDPGQGLRLIYYSQIVNDFQKGDIAEGYSVSREKKESFPLTVTSAQKNPTAFYLCASSMGTGKGTDTQYFGPGTRLTVL.

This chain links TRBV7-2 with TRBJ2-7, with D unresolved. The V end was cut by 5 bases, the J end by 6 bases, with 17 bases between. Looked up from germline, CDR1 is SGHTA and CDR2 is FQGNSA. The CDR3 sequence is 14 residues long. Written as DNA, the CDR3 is TGTGCCAGCAGCCTCCGGACGGTCCATGGCGAGCAGTACGTC. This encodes CASSLRTVHGEQYV.

As DNA, the CDR3 is TGTGCCAGTAGTATACGGGGATTGACTGAAGCTTTCTTT. Protein sequence: CASSIRGLTEAFF. V usage is TRBV19 and J usage is TRBJ1-1; D ambiguous. Trimming pared 2 bases from V and 5 bases from J, leaving 9 bases between. The CDR3 is made up of 13 amino acids. CDR1 is LNHDA and CDR2 is SQIVND in the germline V gene (reference sequence).

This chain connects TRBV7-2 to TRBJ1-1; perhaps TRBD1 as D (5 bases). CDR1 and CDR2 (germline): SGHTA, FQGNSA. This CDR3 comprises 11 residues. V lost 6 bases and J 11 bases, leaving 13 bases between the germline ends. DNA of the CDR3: TGTGCCAGCAGATGGGGGGATCGGGCTTTCTTT. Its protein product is CASRWGDRAFF.

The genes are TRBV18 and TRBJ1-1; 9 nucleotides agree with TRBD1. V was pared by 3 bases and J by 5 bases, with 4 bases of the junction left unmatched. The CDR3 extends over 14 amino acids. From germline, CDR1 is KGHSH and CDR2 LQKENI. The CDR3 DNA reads TGTGCCAGCTCACCCGGACAGGGGACGACTGAAGCTTTCTTT. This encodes CASSPGQGTTEAFF.

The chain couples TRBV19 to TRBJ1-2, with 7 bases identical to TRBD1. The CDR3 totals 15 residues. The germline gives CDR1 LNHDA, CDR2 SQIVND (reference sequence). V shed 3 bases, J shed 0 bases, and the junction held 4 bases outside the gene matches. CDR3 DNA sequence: TGTGCCAGTAGTATCGACAGGGAAGCTAACTATGGCTACACCTTC. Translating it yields CASSIDREANYGYTF.

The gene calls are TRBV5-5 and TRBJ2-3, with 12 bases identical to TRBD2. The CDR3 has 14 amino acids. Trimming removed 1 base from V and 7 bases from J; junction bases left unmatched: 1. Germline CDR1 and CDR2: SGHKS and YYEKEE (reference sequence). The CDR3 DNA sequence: TGTGCCAGCAGCTTGACTAGCGGGGGGAATACGCAGTATTTT. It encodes CASSLTSGGNTQYF.

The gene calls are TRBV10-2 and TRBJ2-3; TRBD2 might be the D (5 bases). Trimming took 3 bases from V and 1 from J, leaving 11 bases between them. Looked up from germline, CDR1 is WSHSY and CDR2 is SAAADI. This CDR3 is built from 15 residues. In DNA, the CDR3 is TGCGCCAGCAGTGAATCCGGGGTAGGCACAGATACGCAGTATTTT. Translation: CASSESGVGTDTQYF.

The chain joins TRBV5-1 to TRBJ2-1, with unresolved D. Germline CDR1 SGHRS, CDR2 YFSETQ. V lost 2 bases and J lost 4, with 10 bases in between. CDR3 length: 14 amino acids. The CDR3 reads CASSLAGRYNEQFF. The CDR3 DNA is TGCGCCAGCAGCTTAGCCGGGCGATACAATGAGCAGTTCTTC.

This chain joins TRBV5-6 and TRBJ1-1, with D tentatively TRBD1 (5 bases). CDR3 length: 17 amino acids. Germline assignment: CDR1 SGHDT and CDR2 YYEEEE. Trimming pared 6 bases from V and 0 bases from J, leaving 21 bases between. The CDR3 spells CASTPRGTRGVNTEAFF. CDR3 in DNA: TGTGCCAGCACCCCACGCGGGACGAGGGGAGTGAACACTGAAGCTTTCTTT.